One TCR beta chain is described in this entry. Its antigen remains undetermined. It has no much larger one-base neighbor in the sample; base qualities were not kept. Relative to germline, V is 4 bases shorter and J is 5 bases shorter, with 11 bases between their ends. The CDR3, cysteine through phenylalanine, is 13 amino acids long. CDR3 DNA is the only sequence kept; it has 39 bases, read in frame from the first base. Based on the germline V gene, the CDR1 and CDR2 sequences are SGHTA and FQGNSA. The CDR3 regions of human TCRbeta chains were analyzed by immunosequencing. In the original analysis: Repertoire TCRs were checked for matches against a reference library of SARS-CoV-2-specific TCRs that had been generated using the MIRA antigen-specificity platform. Breadth was defined as the fraction of unique TCRs that were SARS-CoV-2-associated, and depth was defined as the fraction of total T cells that were SARS-CoV-2-associated. Using the MIRA data, each spike-specific TCR was mapped to the spike region that the TCR reacts to and placed in a CD4 or CD8 class. Log10-transformed breadth and depth values were compared by one-way ANOVA with Sidak's multiple comparisons tests. TCRdb holds this immuneACCESS table with in-frame rearrangements only. Some clones are missing; in checked studies, unresolved V genes explain under half, and the rest has no known cause. Clonal size and the V and J genes are those of that table, whereas D and trimming came from the DNA. The table for this sample lists roughly 110,000 clones; around 92% of them were counted only once. Of the sample, 6.5% to 8% falls within the top ten clones.

This specimen's time point label, interpreted: baseline before first vaccination. Samples from vaccinated people were obtained from the UK trials COV001 and COV002, which included a single-blind randomized controlled phase 2/3 trial of AZD1222 (ChAdOx1 nCoV-19) in healthy adults. For TCRbeta chain sequencing, PBMC samples from trial participants were taken at day 0 and at day 28 after the second dose. This specimen comes from a study of T cell responses to AZD1222 COVID-19 vaccine (dated by TCRdb to about 2021). With respect to the entire study: AZD1222 recipients given second doses at about 4 weeks or at about 12 weeks were pooled, since spike-specific TCR depth and breadth were not found to differ between the two schedules. TCR sequencing was performed for 230 to 250 trial participants, of whom about 200 were given two doses of AZD1222 and approximately 25 were given two doses of MenACWY control vaccine. Trial participants were enrolled by age into 18-55, 56-69 and 70-plus year subgroups, with around 140, 26 and 57 TCR-sequenced participants respectively.

The full study reports these points: The whole spike protein was spanned by vaccine-associated CD4 TCRs, and dominant responses were seen in regions 160-218 and 743-854. Because no day 14 peak-response samples were available, repertoires were characterized only after the peak T cell response. Participants were mostly white British, with more females than males. The authors suggested clonal diversity may have been underestimated. Conclusions about previously exposed vaccinees are limited, since just a handful of AZD1222 recipients were seropositive for SARS-CoV-2 at baseline. A significant rise in spike-specific TCR breadth and depth was observed after two AZD1222 doses relative to day 0 and relative to MenACWY recipients. In the small 56-69-year group, the increase in depth fell short of significance, most likely because of low power. Nearly half of unique spike-specific TCRs reportedly recognized epitopes outside regions mutated in the B.1.351 and B.1.1.7 variants.

The V and J genes are TRBV7-2 and TRBJ2-5, with the D gene not clear enough to name. Sequencing was performed on peripheral blood, taken on day 0 of AZD1222 vaccination. This TCR came from an adult in good health. At the DNA level, the sequence is TGTGCCAGCAGCTCCTCAGGTGGGGAGACCCAGTACTTC. This yields the protein CASSSSGGETQYF.